The clone carrying this TCR beta chain has only one observation. The data originate from a study of blood T cell repertoires in COVID-19. About the research overall: Samples taken during acute and convalescent COVID-19 were collected in the United States, Italy and Spain. In each case, the material was cDNA or gDNA derived from T cells, B-cell-depleted T cells, or PBMCs.

V was clipped by 7 bases and J by 1 base; unmatched bases: 10. CDR3 length equals 17 residues. Germline CDR1 LNHDA, CDR2 SQIVND (reference sequence). In the authors' workflow: It was from reference gene primer amplification that nucleated cell counts were estimated. Some clones are missing from TCRdb's copy, which holds only in-frame ones; the method was immunoSEQ multiplex PCR. Clonal size and the V and J genes are those of that table, whereas D and trimming came from the DNA. The sample has about 46,000 clones, about 87% seen once; the top ten hold around a sixth. This chain joins TRBV19 and TRBJ2-2, with 9 nucleotides matching TRBD2. The source is a human donor in a cohort sampled during active COVID-19. Input material: peripheral blood. Here the CDR3 reads CASTRGGTSRNTGELFF. CDR3 coding DNA: TGTGCCAGTACGAGGGGGGGGACTAGCAGGAACACCGGGGAGCTGTTTTTT.